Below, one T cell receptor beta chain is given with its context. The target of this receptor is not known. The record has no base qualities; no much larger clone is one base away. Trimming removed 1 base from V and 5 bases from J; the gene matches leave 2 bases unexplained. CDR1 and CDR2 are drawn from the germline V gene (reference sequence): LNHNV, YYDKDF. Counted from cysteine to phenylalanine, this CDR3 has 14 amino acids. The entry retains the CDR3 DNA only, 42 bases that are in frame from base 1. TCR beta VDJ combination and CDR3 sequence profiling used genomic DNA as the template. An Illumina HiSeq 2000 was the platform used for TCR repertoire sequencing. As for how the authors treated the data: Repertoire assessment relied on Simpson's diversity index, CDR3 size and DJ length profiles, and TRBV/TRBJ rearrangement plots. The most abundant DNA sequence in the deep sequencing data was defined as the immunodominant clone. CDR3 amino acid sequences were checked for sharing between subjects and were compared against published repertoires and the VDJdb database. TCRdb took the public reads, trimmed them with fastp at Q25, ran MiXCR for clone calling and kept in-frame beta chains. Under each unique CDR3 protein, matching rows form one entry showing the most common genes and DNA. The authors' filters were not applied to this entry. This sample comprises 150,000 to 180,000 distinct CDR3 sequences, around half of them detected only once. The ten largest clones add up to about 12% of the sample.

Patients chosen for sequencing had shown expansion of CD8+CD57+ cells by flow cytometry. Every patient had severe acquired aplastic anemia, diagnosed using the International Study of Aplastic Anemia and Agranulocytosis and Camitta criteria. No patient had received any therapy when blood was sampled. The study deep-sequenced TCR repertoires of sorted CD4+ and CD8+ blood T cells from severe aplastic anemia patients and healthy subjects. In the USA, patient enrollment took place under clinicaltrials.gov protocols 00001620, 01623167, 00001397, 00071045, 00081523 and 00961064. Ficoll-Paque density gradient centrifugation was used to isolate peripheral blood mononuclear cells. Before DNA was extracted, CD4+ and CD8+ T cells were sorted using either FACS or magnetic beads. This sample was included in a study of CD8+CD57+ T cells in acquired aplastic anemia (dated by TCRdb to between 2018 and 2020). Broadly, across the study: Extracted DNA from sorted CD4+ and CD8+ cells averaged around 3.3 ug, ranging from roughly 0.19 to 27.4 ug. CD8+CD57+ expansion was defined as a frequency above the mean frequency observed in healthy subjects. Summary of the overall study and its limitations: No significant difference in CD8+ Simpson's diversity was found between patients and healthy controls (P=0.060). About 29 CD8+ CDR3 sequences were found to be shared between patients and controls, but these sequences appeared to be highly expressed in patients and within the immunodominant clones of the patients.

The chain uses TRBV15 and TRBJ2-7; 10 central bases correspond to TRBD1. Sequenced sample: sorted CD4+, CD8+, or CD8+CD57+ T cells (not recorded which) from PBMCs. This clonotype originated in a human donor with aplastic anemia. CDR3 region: CATSRGTGGNEQYF. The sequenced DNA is TGTGCCACCAGCAGAGGGACAGGGGGTAACGAGCAGTACTTC. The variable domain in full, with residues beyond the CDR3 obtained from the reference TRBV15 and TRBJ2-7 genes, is DAMVIQNPRYQVTQFGKPVTLSCSQTLNHNVMYWYQQKSSQAPKLLFHYYDKDFNNEADTPDNFQSRRPNTSFCFLDIRSPGLGDTAMYLCATSRGTGGNEQYFGPGTRLTVT.